This TCR beta chain was retrieved from a study of blood T cell repertoires in COVID-19. Whole-study context: The cDNA or gDNA used as material had been derived from T cells, B-cell-depleted T cells, or PBMCs.

This clone was seen a single time. Clones were sequenced by immunoSEQ multiplex PCR, and TCRdb holds only the in-frame ones, with some missing. The sample consists of some 300,000 clones, approximately 89% of them appearing once. Self-reported history from a screening survey and questionnaire set each donor's cohort. Germline V CDR1 and CDR2: SGHRS, YFSETQ. The CDR3 loop spans 14 amino acids. V shed 0 bases and J shed 5 bases, with 9 bases lying between them. V is TRBV5-1 and J is TRBJ2-1, with a possible D match to TRBD2 (5 bases). This TCR derives from a woman between 45 and 65 years old who had been exposed to COVID-19. The sequencing input was PBMCs or T cells enriched from blood (not recorded which). The CDR3 here is CASSLGTYHNEQFF. Written as DNA, the CDR3 is TGCGCCAGCAGCTTGGGGACTTATCACAATGAGCAGTTCTTC. Using reference TRBV5-1 and TRBJ2-1 for the parts outside the CDR3, the full variable domain is KAGVTQTPRYLIKTRGQQVTLSCSPISGHRSVSWYQQTPGQGLQFLFEYFSETQRNKGNFPGRFSGRQFSNSRSEMNVSTLELGDSALYLCASSLGTYHNEQFFGPGTRLTVL.